This T cell receptor (beta chain) was found in a study of T cells after yellow fever vaccination (dated by TCRdb to the late 2010s). About the full investigation: Libraries from fractions with low cell numbers were prepared with the SMART-Seq v4 Ultra Low Input RNA kit. Two healthy male donors, one aged 18 to 30 and one aged 30 to 40 years, made up the cohort. To track T-cell clones before and after primary and booster YFV17D yellow fever vaccination, bulk TCR alpha and beta repertoires were sequenced longitudinally. Blood was drawn at multiple timepoints before and after primary and secondary immunization, with bulk PBMC replicates and cell subsets isolated. Broader findings and caveats from the paper: Most clones expanded after primary vaccination (96% of CD4 and roughly 90% of CD8) were re-detected after the booster, suggesting that broad memory maintenance occurred. Because the study included only a couple of donors, the extent to which the findings can be generalized is limited. Computational filtering was required because FACS-sorted repertoires could contain abundant contaminating clonotypes from the bulk population. Compared with the primary T-cell response, the secondary T-cell response was weaker but faster, peaking on day 5 rather than day 15. A small fraction of clonotypes showed up in both the CD4 and CD8 compartments, probably as a result of convergent recombination.

This clonotype was observed a few times. This clone's antigen is unknown. No base quality values were provided; no much bigger clone lies one nucleotide off. This sample was sequenced with an Illumina NovaSeq 6000. TCR cDNA was synthesized by 5'RACE template switching, through which a universal primer site and unique molecular identifiers were introduced. Priming of cDNA synthesis was performed from both the TCR alpha and TCR beta constant segments. Libraries were amplified in two PCR steps, with sample barcodes and sequencing adapters added in the second step. Libraries were sequenced on Illumina HiSeq 2500 (2x100 bp) or NovaSeq (2x150 bp). The study's processing was this. MIGEC handled demultiplexing of reads and collapsing into UMI consensus sequences, while MiXCR performed V(D)J alignment. Using edgeR on replicate PBMC samples, clonotypes were called vaccine-responding if FDR was below 0.01 and the log2 fold change was above 5 up to day 15. CD4 or CD8 identity was assigned to each bulk clonotype according to whether the clonotype was present at higher abundance in the sequenced CD4 repertoire or the sequenced CD8 repertoire. TCRdb reprocessing: public reads trimmed at Q25 with fastp, clones called with MiXCR, in-frame beta chains kept. Each entry merges the rows of one CDR3 protein and shows their most common DNA and genes. V and J calls and clone size were set by TCRdb, not the authors. The sample table lists some 240,000 distinct CDR3 sequences, over 3% of them with a count of one. The ten biggest clones cover around a fifth of the sample.

Inclusive of the bounding cysteine and phenylalanine, the CDR3 is 16 residues long. Here the CDR3 DNA is all that survives: 48 bases in frame from base 1. The junction carries 14 bases between V and J, which are trimmed by 0 bases and 3 bases respectively. Via the germline V gene (reference sequence), CDR1 is SGHNT and CDR2 YYREEE. This specimen's treatment or condition label, interpreted: live attenuated yellow fever vaccine strain. At every blood-draw timepoint, two biological replicates of bulk PBMCs were collected. A standard Ficoll-Paque protocol was used to isolate PBMCs from peripheral blood. TriZol was used to extract RNA from bulk PBMCs, from CD4 and CD8 fractions, and from dextramer-positive and dextramer-negative fractions.

The chain joins TRBV5-4 to TRBJ2-3; possibly the D gene is TRBD1, per 6 matching bases. The sample here was PBMCs, taken 15 days after the yellow fever booster vaccination. The sequence was collected from a man younger than 35 who received the YFV17D yellow fever vaccine. The CDR3 is CASSLEFGGTTDTQYF. DNA sequence: TGTGCCAGCAGCTTGGAGTTTGGGGGCACGACAGATACGCAGTATTTT.